The T cell receptor (beta chain) under discussion was sequenced for a study of blood T cell repertoires in COVID-19. There are 13 residues in the CDR3. Germline CDR1 is LNHDA and CDR2 is SQIVND (reference sequence). The V segment lost 6 bases and the J segment 4 bases; nucleotides outside the gene matches: 6. Generated by immunoSEQ multiplex PCR, the TCRdb table keeps only in-frame clones and is missing some. The table lists about 150,000 clones, 83% of them singletons, with roughly 2% in the top ten. The chain recombines TRBV19 with TRBJ2-7; 7 nucleotides align to TRBD1. The TCR comes from a woman of 80 years or more with acute or convalescent COVID-19. Sequencing was done on a sample of peripheral blood. CDR3 amino acids: CASSVGQRYEQYF. CDR3 nucleotide sequence: TGTGCCAGTAGCGTGGGACAGCGATACGAGCAGTACTTC. Using reference TRBV19 and TRBJ2-7 for the parts outside the CDR3, the full variable domain is DGGITQSPKYLFRKEGQNVTLSCEQNLNHDAMYWYRQDPGQGLRLIYYSQIVNDFQKGDIAEGYSVSREKKESFPLTVTSAQKNPTAFYLCASSVGQRYEQYFGPGTRLTVT.